These 15 T cell receptor beta chains were all obtained from the same sample, sequenced in a study of identical twins. TCRdb re-analysed the 5' RACE reads in MiXCR, keeping a single row per CDR3 protein. The sample consists of 500,000 to 550,000 distinct CDR3 sequences, 20% to 25% of them appearing once. The sample was also linked to a second study, of yellow fever vaccine responses in identical twins.

Input material: CD4+ T cells sorted from blood. The receptors stem from a woman younger than 30 in good health.

The chain uses TRBV20-1 and TRBJ2-2, with 8 bases that match TRBD1. V was clipped by 6 bases and J by 1 base; unmatched bases: 4. Germline loops: CDR1 DFQATT, CDR2 SNEGSKA (reference sequence). The CDR3 spans 14 residues. This CDR3 reads CSARDRWNTGELFF. CDR3 in DNA: TGCAGTGCGAGGGACAGGTGGAACACCGGGGAGCTGTTTTTT.

The chain links TRBV5-1 to TRBJ2-2, with 10 bases that match TRBD1. The CDR3 is made up of 18 amino acids. Germline CDR1 SGHRS, CDR2 YFSETQ. V was pared by 2 bases and J by 3 bases, with 10 bases of the junction left unmatched. The CDR3 spells CASSLIIWGQGHTGELFF. The CDR3 DNA reads TGCGCCAGCAGCTTAATAATCTGGGGACAGGGGCACACCGGGGAGCTGTTTTTT.

V and J are TRBV4-2 and TRBJ2-5, with D tentatively TRBD2 (6 bases). V dropped 0 bases and J dropped 4 bases, with 12 bases sitting between them. Per the germline V gene, CDR1 is LGHNA and CDR2 is YNFKEQ. This CDR3 is built from 15 residues. The CDR3 loop is CASSQEAGSPETQYF. CDR3 coding DNA: TGTGCCAGCAGCCAAGAGGCGGGGTCTCCAGAGACCCAGTACTTC.

This clonotype was counted between two and nine times. V and J are TRBV4-1 and TRBJ2-3; no firm D call. Germline values: CDR1 MGHRA, CDR2 YSYEKL. This CDR3 has 15 amino acids. Trimming shortened V by 0 bases and J by 2 bases, and 9 bases separated the two germline ends. This CDR3 reads CASSQEGRYTDTQYF. The CDR3 bases are TGCGCCAGCAGCCAAGAGGGCCGGTACACAGATACGCAGTATTTT.

This clonotype showed up just a few times. V is TRBV5-1 and J is TRBJ2-3, with no clear D. The CDR3 spans 14 residues. Trimming pared 4 bases from V and 1 base from J, leaving 10 bases between. CDR1 and CDR2 (germline): SGHRS, YFSETQ. The CDR3 is CASSPWGGTDTQYF. DNA of the CDR3: TGCGCCAGCAGCCCGTGGGGTGGCACAGATACGCAGTATTTT.

This chain joins TRBV7-7 and TRBJ2-1; D is possibly TRBD1 (6 bases). V lost 0 bases to trimming and J lost 1 base, with 7 bases between them. CDR3 size: 15 residues. The germline gives CDR1 SSHAT, CDR2 FNYEAQ (reference sequence). The CDR3 DNA follows: TGTGCCAGCAGCTTAGCACAGGGATCCTACAATGAGCAGTTCTTC. Translating it yields CASSLAQGSYNEQFF.

The chain couples TRBV7-8 to TRBJ2-1; D ambiguous. Per the germline V gene, CDR1 is SGHVS and CDR2 is FQNEAQ. Trimming cost V 7 bases and J 1 base, with 11 bases left between them. The CDR3 has 14 residues. The CDR3 reads CASIRPNSYNEQFF. In DNA, the CDR3 is TGTGCCAGCATCCGCCCGAATTCCTACAATGAGCAGTTCTTC.

V usage is TRBV12-3 or TRBV12-4 and J usage is TRBJ1-5; TRBD1 matches 8 bases. V lost 0 bases to trimming and J lost 6 bases; unmatched junction nucleotides: 4. This CDR3 has 15 amino acids. CDR3: CASSLARTGIQPQHF. CDR3 DNA sequence: TGTGCCAGCAGTTTAGCTCGGACAGGGATTCAGCCCCAGCATTTT.

This clonotype was seen a few times. The chain links TRBV20-1 to TRBJ2-5, with 9 nucleotides matching TRBD2. Losses at the gene ends were 6 bases for V and 5 bases for J; bases not matched to a gene: 13. Germline V lookup: CDR1 DFQATT, CDR2 SNEGSKA (reference sequence). The CDR3 length is 15 residues. CDR3 nucleotide sequence: TGCAGTGCCAAGAAATCAGTAGCGGGAGCGGAGACCCAGTACTTC. It specifies CSAKKSVAGAETQYF.

This rearrangement joins TRBV19 to TRBJ2-3; 8 bases match TRBD2. The germline gives CDR1 LNHDA, CDR2 SQIVND (reference sequence). Trimming at V came to 6 bases and at J to 3 bases, leaving 11 bases not matched to a gene. The CDR3 covers 16 residues. The CDR3 sequence: CASRSMVAGRTDTQYF. The CDR3 DNA reads TGTGCCAGTAGATCAATGGTAGCGGGACGGACAGATACGCAGTATTTT.

The rearrangement links TRBV7-2 to TRBJ2-5; D is undetermined. V lost 2 bases and J lost 4, with 20 bases in between. Germline V gives CDR1 SGHTA, CDR2 FQGNSA. The CDR3 spans 17 residues. CDR3 residues: CASSLFGSSEVGETQYF. For the CDR3, the DNA is TGTGCCAGCAGCTTATTCGGTAGTTCTGAGGTGGGAGAGACCCAGTACTTC.

The V and J genes are TRBV6-1 and TRBJ2-1; D might be TRBD1 or TRBD2, each matching 6 bases. This CDR3 region has 18 residues. The V gene lost 8 bases and the J gene lost 0 bases, with 23 bases spanning the gap. Germline V gene sequence: CDR1 MNHNS, CDR2 SASEGT. CDR3 nucleotide sequence: TGTGCCAGCGGGCGGGGACAAAATGCATACGGCTCCTACAATGAGCAGTTCTTC. This gives the protein CASGRGQNAYGSYNEQFF.

The chain links TRBV11-2 to TRBJ2-1; no firm D call. V lost 5 bases to trimming and J lost 7 bases, with 21 bases between them. The CDR3 is 16 amino acids. The germline gives CDR1 SGHAT, CDR2 FQNNGV. CDR3 amino acids: CASSASGALGRNEQFF. CDR3 DNA sequence: TGTGCCAGCAGCGCCTCCGGTGCACTCGGTCGAAATGAGCAGTTCTTC.

The chain employs TRBV28 and TRBJ2-7; tentatively, D is TRBD2 (6 bases). CDR1 and CDR2 (germline): MDHEN, SYDVKM. The CDR3 has 13 amino acids. The CDR3 protein is CASSLRGTIEQCV. The CDR3 DNA is TGTGCCAGCAGTTTACGGGGGACCATCGAGCAGTGCGTC.

The J gene is TRBJ2-7, the V gene TRBV7-9; TRBD2 matches 10 bases. With V trimmed by 3 bases and J by 4 bases, 6 bases remained unmatched. The CDR3 has 15 residues. The germline gives CDR1 SEHNR, CDR2 FQNEAQ (reference sequence). CDR3 DNA sequence: TGTGCCAGCAGCTTGGGGGGACTAGCGCCTTACGAGCAGTACTTC. This gives the protein CASSLGGLAPYEQYF.